The sequence of this T cell receptor beta chain was determined in a study of blood T cell repertoires in COVID-19. The germline gives CDR1 LGHNT, CDR2 FRNRAP. V gave up 1 base and J gave up 6 bases; unmatched junction bases: 8. The CDR3 has 17 amino acids. This clone was detected many times. Profiled with immunoSEQ multiplex PCR; TCRdb holds only in-frame clones, not every one. The sample has about 380,000 clones; 85% are singletons. This chain connects TRBV12-5 to TRBJ2-3, with 12 bases lining up with TRBD1. The sequence came from a woman younger than 35 with acute or convalescent COVID-19. The sequencing sample was made of peripheral blood. For the CDR3, the DNA is TGTGCTAGTGGTTTGGCCGGGGGGACAGGGGGCTACGATACGCAGTATTTT. Its protein is CASGLAGGTGGYDTQYF.